This T cell receptor (beta chain) was captured by sequencing in a study of T cell repertoires in cytomegalovirus infection. TCRdb processed the reads anew with MiXCR; each CDR3 protein has one entry. The table shows around 450,000 distinct CDR3 sequences, with roughly 31% occurring only once. Notes on the study in general: Ex vivo, HLA-C-restricted CMV-specific TCR beta clonotypes prevailed over the rest of the response.

A word on this clonotype: Its cognate antigen is unknown.

V was pared by 5 bases and J by 0 bases, with 11 bases between. Per the germline V gene, CDR1 is SNHLY and CDR2 is FYNNEI. The CDR3 consists of 15 residues. The rearrangement links TRBV2 to TRBJ1-5; D unresolved. This TCR was recovered from a human donor in good health (CMV status not recorded). Some clones in this sample may be carry-over from other donors' samples. The source material was PBMCs. CDR3 bases: TGTGCCAGCAGTTTTCAGGCGCTTAGCAATCAGCCCCAGCATTTT. It encodes CASSFQALSNQPQHF.